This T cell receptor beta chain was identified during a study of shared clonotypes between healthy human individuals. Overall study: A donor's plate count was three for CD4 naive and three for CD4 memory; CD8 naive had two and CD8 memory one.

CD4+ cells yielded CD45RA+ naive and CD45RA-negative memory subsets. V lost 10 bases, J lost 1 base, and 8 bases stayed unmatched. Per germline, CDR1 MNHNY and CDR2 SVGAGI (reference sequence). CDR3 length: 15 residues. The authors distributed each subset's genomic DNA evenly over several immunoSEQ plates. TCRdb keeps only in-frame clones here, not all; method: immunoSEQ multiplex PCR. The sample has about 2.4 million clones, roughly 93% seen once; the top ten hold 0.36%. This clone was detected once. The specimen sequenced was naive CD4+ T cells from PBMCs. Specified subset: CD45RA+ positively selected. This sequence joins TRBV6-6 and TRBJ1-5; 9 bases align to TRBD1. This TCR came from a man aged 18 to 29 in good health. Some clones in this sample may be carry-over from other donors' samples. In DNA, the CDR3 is TGTGCCACTCAATGGGGACAGGGAAGCAATCAGCCCCAGCATTTT. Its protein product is CATQWGQGSNQPQHF.